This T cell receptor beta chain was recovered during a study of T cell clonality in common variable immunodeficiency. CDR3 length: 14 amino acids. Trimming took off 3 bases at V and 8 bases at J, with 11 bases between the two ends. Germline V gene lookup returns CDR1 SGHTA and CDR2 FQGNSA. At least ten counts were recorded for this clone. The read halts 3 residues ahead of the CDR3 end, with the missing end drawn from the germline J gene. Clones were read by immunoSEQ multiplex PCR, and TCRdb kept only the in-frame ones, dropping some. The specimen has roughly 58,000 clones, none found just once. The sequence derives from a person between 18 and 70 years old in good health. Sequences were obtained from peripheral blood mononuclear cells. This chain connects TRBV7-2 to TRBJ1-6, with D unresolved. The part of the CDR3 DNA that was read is TGTGCCAGCAGCTTCGCTCGGTCGCATTCACCC. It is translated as CASSFARSHSP. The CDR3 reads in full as CASSFARSHSPLHF.